Below, 27 T cell receptor beta chains from the same sample are listed, as sequenced in a study of T cells after yellow fever vaccination. TCRdb itself ran the 5' RACE reads through MiXCR, one entry per CDR3 protein. The sample holds 300,000 to 400,000 distinct CDR3 sequences, 12% seen once. The source material was CD4+ T cells sorted from PBMCs, sampled 15 days after the yellow fever booster vaccination. Receptors originate from a man between 18 and 35 years old who received the YFV17D yellow fever vaccine.

Only a few counts were recorded for this clonotype. The chain employs TRBV24-1 and TRBJ2-5; TRBD2 is a possible D gene (7 bases). Germline V lookup: CDR1 KGHDR, CDR2 SFDVKD. V gave up 4 bases and J gave up 0 bases, with 17 bases separating them. This CDR3 spans 17 amino acids. The CDR3 here is CATSEGSGGAYQETQYF. The CDR3 DNA follows: TGTGCCACCAGTGAAGGGTCTGGGGGGGCCTACCAAGAGACCCAGTACTTC.

The rearrangement joins TRBV20-1 to TRBJ2-1; tentatively, D is TRBD1 or TRBD2 (7 bases each). With 0 bases removed from V and 8 bases from J, the gap between germline ends came to 14 bases. The CDR3 runs 14 residues. The germline CDR1 and CDR2 sequences are DFQATT and SNEGSKA (reference sequence). CDR3 amino acids: CSARDPGRGHEQFF. The CDR3 DNA sequence: TGCAGTGCTAGAGACCCGGGGAGGGGGCATGAGCAGTTCTTC.

This clonotype showed up just a few times. The chain combines TRBV29-1 with TRBJ1-4; D remains unclear. The CDR3 sequence is 13 residues long. The V end was cut by 7 bases, the J end by 5 bases, with 14 bases between. Germline V gene data show CDR1 as SQVTM and CDR2 as ANQGSEA. The CDR3 spells CSAQDGPNEKLFF. DNA for the CDR3: TGCAGCGCCCAGGACGGCCCGAATGAAAAACTGTTTTTT.

The chain joins TRBV4-3 to TRBJ1-4, with D possibly being TRBD1 (6 bases). The V gene's germline CDR1 is LGHNA and CDR2 YSLEER. The CDR3 extends over 15 amino acids. Between the trimmed V and J ends, which lost 1 base and 8 bases, there was a span of 14 bases. The CDR3 DNA sequence: TGCGCCAGCAGCCAAGTGGGGCAGGGGCGGGAAAAACTGTTTTTT. Protein sequence: CASSQVGQGREKLFF.

This clonotype has a handful of counts. The rearrangement joins TRBV19 to TRBJ1-2; 9 bases are shared with TRBD1. The length of the CDR3 is 13 residues. CDR1 and CDR2 (germline): LNHDA, SQIVND (reference sequence). With V trimmed by 6 bases and J by 5 bases, 4 bases remained unmatched. The CDR3 loop is CASSTGGRYGYTF. The CDR3 coding sequence is TGTGCCAGTAGCACAGGGGGCCGGTATGGCTACACCTTC.

The gene calls are TRBV6-1 and TRBJ2-7; D remains ambiguous. Trimming stripped 5 bases from V and 4 bases from J, with 18 bases between. CDR1 is MNHNS, CDR2 SASEGT, per germline. This CDR3 spans 15 amino acids. The CDR3 region has the DNA TGTGCCAGCAGTCCCCGGCGAACCACTGCATACGAGCAGTACGTC. Residues: CASSPRRTTAYEQYV.

There are a few counts of this clonotype. J is TRBJ2-3 and V is TRBV7-2; D gene ambiguous. There are 14 residues in the CDR3. The germline V gene has CDR1 SGHTA and CDR2 FQGNSA. V gave up 6 bases and J gave up 3 bases, with 13 bases separating them. The CDR3 DNA is TGTGCCAGCAGGCGGATTTATCCGACAGATACGCAGTATTTT. Residues: CASRRIYPTDTQYF.

The sample holds a few counts of this clonotype. The chain links TRBV6-1 to TRBJ1-1, with TRBD1 matching over 10 bases. The germline gives CDR1 MNHNS, CDR2 SASEGT. This CDR3 has 14 amino acids. The trim removed 1 base at V and 4 bases at J, leaving 0 bases unmatched. The CDR3 protein is CASSEGQGATEAFF. The CDR3 DNA follows: TGTGCCAGCAGTGAAGGACAGGGGGCCACTGAAGCTTTCTTT.

The chain is built from TRBV10-2 and TRBJ1-5; D remains unclear. Germline-derived CDR1 and CDR2 are WSHSY and SAAADI. V was clipped by 3 bases and J by 1 base, with 16 bases between them. This CDR3 spans 17 amino acids. The CDR3 here is CASSEVGRGLSNQPQHF. The CDR3 DNA is TGCGCCAGCAGTGAAGTCGGGCGGGGATTAAGCAATCAGCCCCAGCATTTT.

The chain links TRBV5-1 to TRBJ1-1; 7 bases align to TRBD1. Per germline, CDR1 SGHRS and CDR2 YFSETQ. After removal of 3 bases from V and 3 bases from J, the junction contained 8 bases not matched to a gene. CDR3 length: 15 residues. CDR3 protein: CASSSRTGMDTEAFF. The DNA for the CDR3 is TGCGCCAGCAGCTCCAGGACAGGCATGGACACTGAAGCTTTCTTT.

This chain connects TRBV29-1 to TRBJ1-1, with unresolved D. This CDR3 region has 12 residues. The V gene lost 1 base and the J gene lost 6 bases, with 9 bases spanning the gap. Germline lookup yields CDR1 SQVTM and CDR2 ANQGSEA. The CDR3 DNA is TGCAGCGTTGAAGTCGGTAGGGCTGAAGCTTTCTTT. Protein product: CSVEVGRAEAFF. Full variable domain (remainder filled in from reference TRBV29-1 and TRBJ1-1): SAVISQKPSRDICQRGTSLTIQCQVDSQVTMMFWYRQQPGQSLTLIATANQGSEATYESGFVIDKFPISRPNLTFSTLTVSNMSPEDSSIYLCSVEVGRAEAFFGQGTRLTVV.

CDR3 sequence (DNA): TGTGCCAGCAGCGTAGGACGGCGGCGTGGCTACACCTTC. Its translation is CASSVGRRRGYTF. J is TRBJ1-2 and V is TRBV9; no firm D call. Trimming pared 0 bases from V and 7 bases from J, leaving 10 bases between. The CDR3 has 13 residues. Germline V gene data show CDR1 as SGDLS and CDR2 as YYNGEE.

The chain has TRBV5-1 and TRBJ1-4, with 7 bases matching TRBD1. The CDR3 consists of 14 residues. Germline V gene lookup returns CDR1 SGHRS and CDR2 YFSETQ. J lost 6 bases, V lost 2 bases, and 4 bases had no gene match. The CDR3 DNA sequence: TGCGCCAGCAGCTTCGGCAGGGGGGATGAAAAACTGTTTTTT. Residues: CASSFGRGDEKLFF.

The chain combines TRBV7-2 with TRBJ1-1; maybe TRBD1 (6 bases). The CDR3 extends over 13 amino acids. Germline values: CDR1 SGHTA, CDR2 FQGNSA. Trimming took off 5 bases at V and 12 bases at J, with 19 bases between the two ends. DNA for the CDR3: TGTGCCAGCAGCCTCCGACAGGTCCCCGAGACTTTCTTT. Its translation: CASSLRQVPETFF.

This chain joins TRBV7-9 and TRBJ1-2, with a possible D match to TRBD1 (5 bases). This CDR3 spans 18 amino acids. Germline values: CDR1 SEHNR, CDR2 FQNEAQ (reference sequence). V was cut by 1 base and J by 1 base, with 19 bases left in between. The CDR3 here is CASSLGGRSRGFNYGYTF. CDR3 nucleotides: TGTGCCAGCAGCTTAGGTGGCAGGAGCCGGGGCTTTAACTATGGCTACACCTTC. The full variable domain, in which reference TRBV7-9 and TRBJ1-2 provide the parts outside the CDR3, is DTGVSQNPRHKITKRGQNVTFRCDPISEHNRLYWYRQTLGQGPEFLTYFQNEAQLEKSRLLSDRFSAERPKGSFSTLEIQRTEQGDSAMYLCASSLGGRSRGFNYGYTFGSGTRLTVV.

This clonotype has ten or more counts. The chain employs TRBV5-1 and TRBJ2-1; D is perhaps TRBD1 or TRBD2 (6 bases each). Germline V gene sequence: CDR1 SGHRS, CDR2 YFSETQ. The CDR3 contains 13 residues. V was clipped by 4 bases and J by 10 bases, with 15 bases between them. The CDR3 DNA sequence: TGCGCCAGCAGCAGGGGGGCAAGCCCGGAGCAGTTCTTC. It specifies CASSRGASPEQFF.

The genes are TRBV28 and TRBJ2-5; maybe TRBD2 (5 bases). The CDR3 loop spans 17 amino acids. CDR1 and CDR2 (germline): MDHEN, SYDVKM. Trimming stripped 4 bases from V and 1 base from J, with 19 bases between. The CDR3 protein is CASSSPPGGRFQETQYF. As DNA, the CDR3 is TGTGCCAGCAGTTCCCCGCCCGGAGGACGATTCCAAGAGACCCAGTACTTC.

The rearrangement uses TRBV5-1 and TRBJ2-1, with D uncertain. In germline, CDR1 is SGHRS, CDR2 YFSETQ. The germline V and J ends were trimmed by 4 bases and 7 bases, with 21 bases remaining between them. The CDR3 length is 16 residues. The CDR3 DNA reads as TGCGCCAGCAGCCATACCATTCTAACGTCCGCTAATGAGCAGTTCTTC. Translated: CASSHTILTSANEQFF.

The rearrangement joins TRBV29-1 to TRBJ1-5; D is ambiguous. The CDR3 has 13 residues. Germline V gene lookup returns CDR1 SQVTM and CDR2 ANQGSEA. Trimming took 1 base from V and 3 from J, leaving 7 bases between them. The CDR3 DNA reads TGCAGCGTTGAAGTGGGAGACAATCAGCCCCAGCATTTT. This encodes CSVEVGDNQPQHF. The variable domain in full, with the rest retrieved from reference TRBV29-1 and TRBJ1-5, is SAVISQKPSRDICQRGTSLTIQCQVDSQVTMMFWYRQQPGQSLTLIATANQGSEATYESGFVIDKFPISRPNLTFSTLTVSNMSPEDSSIYLCSVEVGDNQPQHFGDGTRLSIL.

This clonotype was seen a few times. The chain uses TRBV7-2 and TRBJ2-5; no clear D. V shed 1 base and J shed 3 bases, with 12 bases lying between them. The CDR3 has 15 residues. The germline CDR1 and CDR2 sequences are SGHTA and FQGNSA. The CDR3 sequence: CASSLEGSSEETQYF. In DNA form, the CDR3 reads TGTGCCAGCAGCTTAGAGGGCAGTTCAGAAGAGACCCAGTACTTC. Full variable domain (missing parts from reference TRBV7-2 and TRBJ2-5): GAGVSQSPSNKVTEKGKDVELRCDPISGHTALYWYRQSLGQGLEFLIYFQGNSAPDKSGLPSDRFSAERTGGSVSTLTIQRTQQEDSAVYLCASSLEGSSEETQYFGPGTRLLVL.

This clonotype came up a few times. The chain has TRBV6-5 and TRBJ2-5, with D maybe TRBD2 (6 bases). There are 13 residues in the CDR3. Germline-derived CDR1 and CDR2 are MNHEY and SVGAGI. Trimming removed 2 bases at V and 7 bases at J, with 11 bases between. The CDR3 protein is CASSYGGKGTQYF. CDR3 DNA: TGTGCCAGCAGTTACGGAGGGAAAGGGACCCAGTACTTC.

V usage is TRBV4-1 and J usage is TRBJ2-3; D is ambiguous. V was cut by 2 bases and J by 4 bases, with 13 bases left in between. CDR3 length: 15 residues. From germline, CDR1 is MGHRA and CDR2 YSYEKL. The CDR3 protein is CASSQSVVGPDTQYF. For the CDR3, the DNA is TGCGCCAGCAGCCAATCGGTGGTAGGGCCAGATACGCAGTATTTT.

The sample holds many counts of this clonotype. The junction does not match germline at one end; this may be a read error. This sequence joins TRBV5-1 and TRBJ2-5; D remains unclear. Germline V gene data show CDR1 as SGHRS and CDR2 as YFSETQ. This CDR3 comprises 13 residues. The CDR3 nucleotides read TGTGCCAGCAGCTTAGGGAACCAAGAGACCCAGTACTTC. This gives the protein CASSLGNQETQYF.

This clonotype turned up a few times. CDR3 coding DNA: TGCGCCAGCAGCCAAGAAGGGAGCGGGGGCGGGGAGACCCAGTACTTC. Translating it yields CASSQEGSGGGETQYF. J is TRBJ2-5 and V is TRBV4-1; 8 bases line up with TRBD2. This CDR3 has 16 amino acids. V shed 0 bases, J shed 5 bases, and the junction held 8 bases outside the gene matches. In germline, CDR1 is MGHRA, CDR2 YSYEKL.

The chain links TRBV9 to TRBJ2-7; the D is unclear. Trimming removed 0 bases at V and 3 bases at J, with 10 bases between. Germline CDR1 reads SGDLS; CDR2 reads YYNGEE. The CDR3 is made up of 14 amino acids. The CDR3 here is CASSVASTHYEQYF. CDR3 in DNA: TGTGCCAGCAGCGTAGCTAGTACCCACTACGAGCAGTACTTC.

The chain couples TRBV6-6 to TRBJ2-3, with a possible D match to TRBD1 (5 bases). Trimming cost V 2 bases and J 3 bases, with 12 bases left between them. CDR1 is MNHNY and CDR2 is SVGAGI in the germline V gene (reference sequence). The CDR3 is made up of 15 amino acids. As DNA, the CDR3 is TGTGCCAGCAGTTACCAGGGCTCAAGGACAGATACGCAGTATTTT. This encodes CASSYQGSRTDTQYF.

This rearrangement joins TRBV5-1 to TRBJ2-3, with 9 positions matching TRBD1. The CDR3 consists of 15 residues. Germline CDR1 reads SGHRS; CDR2 reads YFSETQ. V dropped 0 bases and J dropped 3; count of bases not matched to a gene: 2. The CDR3 region is CASSLATGGTDTQYF. The CDR3, as DNA: TGCGCCAGCAGCTTGGCGACAGGGGGGACAGATACGCAGTATTTT.